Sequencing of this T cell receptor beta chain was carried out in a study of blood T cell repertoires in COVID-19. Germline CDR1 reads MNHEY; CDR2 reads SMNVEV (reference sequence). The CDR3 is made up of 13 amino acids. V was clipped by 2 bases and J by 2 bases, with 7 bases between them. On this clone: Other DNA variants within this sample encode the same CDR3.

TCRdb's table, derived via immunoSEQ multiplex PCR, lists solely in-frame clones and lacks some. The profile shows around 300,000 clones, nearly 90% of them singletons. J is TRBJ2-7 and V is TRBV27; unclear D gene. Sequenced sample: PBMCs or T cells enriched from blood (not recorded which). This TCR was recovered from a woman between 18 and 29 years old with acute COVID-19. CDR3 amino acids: CASSLREAYEQYF. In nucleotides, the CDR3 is TGTGCCAGCAGTTTACGAGAGGCCTACGAGCAGTACTTC.